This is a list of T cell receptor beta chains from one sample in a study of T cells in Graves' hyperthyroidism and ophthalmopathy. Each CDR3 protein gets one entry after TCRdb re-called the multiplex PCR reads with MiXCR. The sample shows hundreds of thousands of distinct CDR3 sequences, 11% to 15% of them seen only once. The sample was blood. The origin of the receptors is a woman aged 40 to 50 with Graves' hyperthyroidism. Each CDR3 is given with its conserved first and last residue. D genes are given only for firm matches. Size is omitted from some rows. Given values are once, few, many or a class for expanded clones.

CDR3 DNA: TGTGCCAGCAGCTCAGGGAATGGCTACACCTTC
CDR3 protein: CASSSGNGYTF
J gene: TRBJ1-2
V gene: TRBV7-3
clone size: NA
D gene: NA

CDR3 DNA: TGCGCCAGCAGCTCCCGACAGGAGGGTTCCGGGGAGCTGTTTTTT
CDR3 protein: CASSSRQEGSGELFF
J gene: TRBJ2-2
V gene: TRBV5-1
clone size: NA
D gene: NA

CDR3 DNA: TGCGCCAGCAATACAGGGGGTGGCTCCTACAATGAGCAGTTCTTC
CDR3 protein: CASNTGGGSYNEQFF
J gene: TRBJ2-1
V gene: TRBV5-1
clone size: many
D gene: TRBD1

CDR3 DNA: TGTGCCAGCAGCCAAGATATAGCGGGAGTTTACCTTTACGAGCAGTACTTC
CDR3 protein: CASSQDIAGVYLYEQYF
J gene: TRBJ2-7
V gene: TRBV4-2
clone size: few
D gene: TRBD2

CDR3 DNA: TGCAGTGCTAGGGCAACTAGCGGGAGGGAGAGAGAGACCCAGTACTTC
CDR3 protein: CSARATSGRERETQYF
J gene: TRBJ2-5
V gene: TRBV20-1
clone size: NA
D gene: TRBD2

CDR3 DNA: TGTGCCAGCAGTCCCCCATTTGGTGAGCAGTTCTTC
CDR3 protein: CASSPPFGEQFF
J gene: TRBJ2-1
V gene: TRBV12-3/TRBV12-4
clone size: many
D gene: NA

CDR3 DNA: TGTGCCAGTAGCACGGAGGGGACCGCCGGGGAGCTGTTTTTT
CDR3 protein: CASSTEGTAGELFF
J gene: TRBJ2-2
V gene: TRBV19
clone size: few
D gene: NA

CDR3 DNA: TGCAGCGTTGCAACGCCTGAAGCTTTCTTT
CDR3 protein: CSVATPEAFF
J gene: TRBJ1-1
V gene: TRBV29-1
clone size: NA
D gene: NA

CDR3 DNA: TGTGCCAGCAGCTTGGGGCTGAACTCTGGGGCCAACGTCCTGACTTTC
CDR3 protein: CASSLGLNSGANVLTF
J gene: TRBJ2-6
V gene: TRBV5-8
clone size: few
D gene: NA

CDR3 DNA: TGTGCCAGCTCAGAATGGACTAGCGAAGATGAGCAGTTCTTC
CDR3 protein: CASSEWTSEDEQFF
J gene: TRBJ2-1
V gene: TRBV2
clone size: many
D gene: TRBD2

CDR3 DNA: TGTGCCAGCAGCCTAACAGGGTCGGAGGGCTATAATTCACCCCTCCACTTT
CDR3 protein: CASSLTGSEGYNSPLHF
J gene: TRBJ1-6
V gene: TRBV7-3
clone size: many
D gene: NA

CDR3 DNA: TGTGCCAGTAGTCAGAAGGTCCTTATGAACACTGAAGCTTTCTTT
CDR3 protein: CASSQKVLMNTEAFF
J gene: TRBJ1-1
V gene: TRBV19
clone size: few
D gene: NA

CDR3 DNA: TGTGCCAGCAGTAAGGGACTAGCGGGAGGCACAGATACGCAGTATTTT
CDR3 protein: CASSKGLAGGTDTQYF
J gene: TRBJ2-3
V gene: TRBV2
clone size: many
D gene: TRBD2

CDR3 DNA: TGTGCCAGCAGCTTAGAAATGAGTAGATCCCAAGAGACCCAGTACTTC
CDR3 protein: CASSLEMSRSQETQYF
J gene: TRBJ2-5
V gene: TRBV11-3
clone size: many
D gene: NA

CDR3 DNA: TGTGCCAGCAGCTTTAGCGGGAATAACAATGAGCAGTTCTTC
CDR3 protein: CASSFSGNNNEQFF
J gene: TRBJ2-1
V gene: TRBV11-3
clone size: NA
D gene: TRBD2

CDR3 DNA: TGCGCCAGCAGCCCAGACAGGCGCCCGGGCAATGAGCAGTTCTTC
CDR3 protein: CASSPDRRPGNEQFF
J gene: TRBJ2-1
V gene: TRBV5-1
clone size: few
D gene: NA

CDR3 DNA: TGTGCCTGGGGGGACTTGCCCTACGAGCAGTACTTC
CDR3 protein: CAWGDLPYEQYF
J gene: TRBJ2-7
V gene: TRBV30
clone size: many
D gene: NA

CDR3 DNA: TGTGCCAGCAGCTTTGACGGCGGGAGGACGAACACCGGGGAGCTGTTTTTT
CDR3 protein: CASSFDGGRTNTGELFF
J gene: TRBJ2-2
V gene: TRBV11-1
clone size: NA
D gene: TRBD2

CDR3 DNA: TGCGCCAGCGCGGGGTCCTCTGGGGCCAACGTCCTGACTTTC
CDR3 protein: CASAGSSGANVLTF
J gene: TRBJ2-6
V gene: TRBV5-1
clone size: few
D gene: NA

CDR3 DNA: TGTGCCAGCGGATCCGGGGGGTTCGCTGAGCAGTACTTC
CDR3 protein: CASGSGGFAEQYF
J gene: TRBJ2-7
V gene: TRBV27
clone size: NA
D gene: TRBD2

CDR3 DNA: TGTGCCAGCAGCCGGGGACAGACATCCGGGGAGCTGTTTTTT
CDR3 protein: CASSRGQTSGELFF
J gene: TRBJ2-2
V gene: TRBV6-1
clone size: few
D gene: TRBD1

CDR3 DNA: TGTGCCACCAGCAGAGATTCTTCAGGCTCCGGGACCCAGTACTTC
CDR3 protein: CATSRDSSGSGTQYF
J gene: TRBJ2-5
V gene: TRBV15
clone size: NA
D gene: NA

CDR3 DNA: TGTGCCAGCAGTGAAGGTGGGGTGCCTAATGAAAAACTGTTTTTT
CDR3 protein: CASSEGGVPNEKLFF
J gene: TRBJ1-4
V gene: TRBV6-1
clone size: NA
D gene: NA

CDR3 DNA: TGCAGTGCTAGAAGGACGGGCTACAATGAGCAGTTCTTC
CDR3 protein: CSARRTGYNEQFF
J gene: TRBJ2-1
V gene: TRBV20-1
clone size: many
D gene: NA

CDR3 DNA: TGTGCCAGCAGCCTAGATCCACTTCGACAGGGCCAAGAGACCCAGTACTTC
CDR3 protein: CASSLDPLRQGQETQYF
J gene: TRBJ2-5
V gene: TRBV11-3
clone size: many
D gene: TRBD1

CDR3 DNA: TGTGCCAGCAGAGATGGGACTAGCGGGTCGGGTCTTATTACCTACAATGAGCAGTTCTTC
CDR3 protein: CASRDGTSGSGLITYNEQFF
J gene: TRBJ2-1
V gene: TRBV6-2/TRBV6-3
clone size: many
D gene: TRBD2

CDR3 DNA: TGCGCCAGCAGCTTGGCCGGATTCACAGATACGCAGTATTTT
CDR3 protein: CASSLAGFTDTQYF
J gene: TRBJ2-3
V gene: TRBV5-1
clone size: many
D gene: NA

CDR3 DNA: TGTGCCAGCAGCTTGTGGGGGGAGACCCAGTACTTC
CDR3 protein: CASSLWGETQYF
J gene: TRBJ2-5
V gene: TRBV7-6
clone size: many
D gene: NA

CDR3 DNA: TGCGCCAGCAGCCCGGGACTAGATCTCTACGAGCAGTACTTC
CDR3 protein: CASSPGLDLYEQYF
J gene: TRBJ2-7
V gene: TRBV5-1
clone size: few
D gene: TRBD2